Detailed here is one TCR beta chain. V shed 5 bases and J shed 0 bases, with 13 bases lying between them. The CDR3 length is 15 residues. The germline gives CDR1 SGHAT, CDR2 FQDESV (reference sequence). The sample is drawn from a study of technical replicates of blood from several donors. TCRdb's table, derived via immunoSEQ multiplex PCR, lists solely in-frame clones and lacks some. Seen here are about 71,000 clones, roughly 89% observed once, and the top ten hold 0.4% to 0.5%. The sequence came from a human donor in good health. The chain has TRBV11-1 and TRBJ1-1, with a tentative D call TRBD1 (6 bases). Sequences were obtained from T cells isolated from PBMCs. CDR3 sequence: CASSGLGGLNTEAFF. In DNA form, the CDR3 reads TGTGCCAGCAGCGGGTTAGGGGGTCTGAACACTGAAGCTTTCTTT.